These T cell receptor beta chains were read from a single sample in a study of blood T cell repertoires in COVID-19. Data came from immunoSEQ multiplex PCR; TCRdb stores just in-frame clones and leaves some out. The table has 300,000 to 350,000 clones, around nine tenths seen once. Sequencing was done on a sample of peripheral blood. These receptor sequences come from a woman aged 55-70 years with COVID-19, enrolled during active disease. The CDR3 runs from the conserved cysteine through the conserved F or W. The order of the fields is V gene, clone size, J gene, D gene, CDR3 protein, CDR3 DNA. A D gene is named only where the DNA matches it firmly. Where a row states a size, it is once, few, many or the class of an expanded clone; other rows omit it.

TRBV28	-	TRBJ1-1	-	CASRLDRNTEAFF	TGTGCCAGCAGATTGGACAGGAACACTGAAGCTTTCTTT
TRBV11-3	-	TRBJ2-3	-	CASSNDRADTQYF	TGTGCCAGCAGCAACGACAGAGCAGATACGCAGTATTTT
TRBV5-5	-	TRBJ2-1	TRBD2	CASSWALAGGLNEQFF	TGTGCCAGCAGCTGGGCACTAGCGGGGGGATTGAATGAGCAGTTCTTC
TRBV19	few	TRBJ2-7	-	CASRYAYEQYF	TGTGCCAGCCGTTATGCCTACGAGCAGTACTTC
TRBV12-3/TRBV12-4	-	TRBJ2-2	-	CASRGDLRGELFF	TGTGCCAGCAGGGGAGATCTCCGAGGGGAGCTGTTTTTT
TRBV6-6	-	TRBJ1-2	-	CASSLASGYTF	TGTGCCAGCAGTTTAGCCTCTGGCTACACCTTC
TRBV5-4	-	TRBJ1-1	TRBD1	CASSLGQGANTEAFF	TGTGCCAGCAGCCTGGGGCAGGGGGCCAACACTGAAGCTTTCTTT
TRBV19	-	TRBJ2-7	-	CASNPTGFSYEQYF	TGTGCCAGTAATCCTACAGGGTTCTCCTACGAGCAGTACTTC
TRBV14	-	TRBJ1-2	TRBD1	CASSQGGTGGDYGYTF	TGTGCCAGCAGCCAAGGCGGGACAGGGGGCGACTATGGCTACACCTTC
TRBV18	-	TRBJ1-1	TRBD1	CASSLVGTGSGTEAFF	TGTGCCAGCTCACTCGTCGGGACAGGGAGTGGCACTGAAGCTTTCTTT
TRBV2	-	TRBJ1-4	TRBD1	CASRRQGGGEKLFF	TGTGCCAGCCGACGACAGGGCGGTGGTGAAAAACTGTTTTTT
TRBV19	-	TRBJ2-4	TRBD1	CASRDRGLTKNIQYF	TGTGCCAGTAGGGACAGGGGTCTGACCAAAAACATTCAGTACTTC
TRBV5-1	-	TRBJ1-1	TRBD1	CASSFRGLGTEAFF	TGCGCCAGCAGCTTCAGGGGGCTCGGCACTGAAGCTTTCTTT
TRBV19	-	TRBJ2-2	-	CASSIAGVYTGELFF	TGTGCCAGTAGTATAGCAGGGGTTTACACCGGGGAGCTGTTTTTT